The rows below give T cell receptor beta chains drawn from one sample of a study of OX40 agonist ivuxolimab in advanced cancers. Assay used: immunoSEQ multiplex PCR; TCRdb lists only in-frame clones, some missing. The sample lists around 62,000 clones; more than 60% were seen once. Specimen: CD4+ or CD8+ T cells sorted from blood, collected in a trial of the OX40 agonist ivuxolimab. These TCRs come from an adult with an advanced solid tumor such as melanoma, head and neck, liver or kidney cancer. The CDR3 runs from the conserved cysteine through the conserved F or W. A D gene is named only where the DNA matches it firmly. Clone size appears in some rows only: once, few, many, or a class for an expanded clone.

length	size	D	V	J	DNA	CDR3
16	-	-	TRBV5-6	TRBJ2-1	TGTGCCAGCAGCTTGGTGGGGAAAAGCTCCTACAATGAGCAGTTCTTC	CASSLVGKSSYNEQFF
14	-	-	TRBV6-1	TRBJ2-7	TGTGCCAGCAGTGAAGTCTGGAGGGAAGCGGTGCAGTACTTC	CASSEVWREAVQYF
13	-	-	TRBV5-1	TRBJ2-5	TGCGCCAGCAGCTGGGCGCCCCAAGAGACCCAGTACTTC	CASSWAPQETQYF
13	once	-	TRBV4-1	TRBJ2-5	TGCGCCAGCAGCCAACTACCCCGAGAGACCCAGTACTTC	CASSQLPRETQYF
17	-	-	TRBV4-1	TRBJ2-2	TGCGCCAGCAGCCAAGCAAAACCGGGACTTCACACCGGGGAGCTGTTTTTT	CASSQAKPGLHTGELFF
15	-	TRBD1	TRBV19	TRBJ2-7	TGTGCCAGTAGTATTGGGGACAGGACTTACCACGAGCAGTACTTC	CASSIGDRTYHEQYF
14	once	-	TRBV6-1	TRBJ2-2	TGTGCCAGCAGTGAATGGGGTGCCGCCGGGGAGCTGTTTTTT	CASSEWGAAGELFF
13	-	-	TRBV19	TRBJ2-5	TGTGCCAGTAGTATTATACTGTCCGAGACCCAGTACTTC	CASSIILSETQYF
14	-	-	TRBV15	TRBJ1-5	TGTGCCACCAGCAGAGCCAGAGCTGATCAGCCCCAGCATTTT	CATSRARADQPQHF
15	-	-	TRBV4-1	TRBJ2-6	TGCGCCAGCAGCGATCCATACATTGGGGCCAACGTCCTGACTTTC	CASSDPYIGANVLTF